These 10 T cell receptor beta chains were all obtained from the same sample, sequenced in a study of blood T cell repertoires in COVID-19. Generated by immunoSEQ multiplex PCR, the TCRdb table keeps only in-frame clones and is missing some. The sample consists of about 150,000 clones, approximately 90% of them appearing once. Specimen: peripheral blood. These receptors came from a woman in her 70s with acute or convalescent COVID-19.

This chain uses TRBV5-5 with TRBJ2-1, with 7 nucleotides matching TRBD2. The CDR3 runs 13 residues. The trim removed 7 bases at V and 8 bases at J, leaving 9 bases unmatched. Per the germline V gene, CDR1 is SGHKS and CDR2 is YYEKEE (reference sequence). The CDR3 sequence: CASRGRGSDEQFF. CDR3 in DNA: TGTGCCAGCCGGGGGAGGGGTTCCGATGAGCAGTTCTTC.

The rearrangement uses TRBV27 and TRBJ2-6; 8 bases are a match to TRBD1. Germline-derived CDR1 and CDR2 are MNHEY and SMNVEV (reference sequence). This CDR3 comprises 19 residues. Trimming cost V 5 bases and J 0 bases; bases outside gene matches: 12. CDR3 residues: CASSPSGRGRSSGANVLTF. CDR3 nucleotides: TGTGCCAGCAGTCCGTCCGGCAGGGGGCGTTCCTCTGGGGCCAACGTCCTGACTTTC.

This clone has a handful of counts. The V gene is TRBV7-9, the J gene TRBJ1-1; 9 nucleotides line up with TRBD1. The CDR3 sequence is 16 residues long. Per germline, CDR1 SEHNR and CDR2 FQNEAQ (reference sequence). J gave up 0 bases and V 7 bases, and 9 bases lay outside the gene matches. This CDR3 reads CASTIWGQGLNTEAFF. The CDR3 DNA sequence: TGTGCCAGCACCATCTGGGGACAGGGACTGAACACTGAAGCTTTCTTT.

The CDR3 coding sequence is TGTGCCAGCAGCCCGAGAGGACAGGGCGGAAACATTCAGTACTTC. Translation gives CASSPRGQGGNIQYF. The gene calls are TRBV11-2 and TRBJ2-4, with 8 bases that match TRBD1. Germline CDR1 and CDR2: SGHAT and FQNNGV. J lost 6 bases, V lost 5 bases, and 9 bases had no gene match. CDR3 length: 15 residues.

The chain combines TRBV18 with TRBJ1-2; a weak D match, TRBD1 (6 bases). Trimming left V 6 bases short and J 5 bases short, with 13 bases between. CDR1 and CDR2 from the germline V gene are KGHSH and LQKENI. The CDR3 runs to 13 residues. The CDR3 coding sequence is TGTGCCAGCTCGAGGACAGAACTTTATGGCTACACCTTC. Translating it yields CASSRTELYGYTF.

The chain couples TRBV6-5 to TRBJ1-6; TRBD1 might be the D (6 bases). The V end was cut by 7 bases, the J end by 5 bases, with 12 bases between. The CDR3 loop spans 14 amino acids. Germline V gives CDR1 MNHEY, CDR2 SVGAGI. The chain's CDR3 is CASKIQGNNSPLHF. The CDR3 DNA reads as TGTGCCAGCAAAATACAGGGAAATAATTCACCCCTCCACTTT.

The chain recombines TRBV29-1 with TRBJ1-1; D is possibly TRBD1 (5 bases). CDR3 length: 14 residues. The germline V and J ends were trimmed by 2 bases and 5 bases, with 15 bases remaining between them. The germline CDR1 and CDR2 sequences are SQVTM and ANQGSEA. CDR3 protein: CSVETSGGRTEAFF. The DNA for the CDR3 is TGCAGCGTTGAAACGTCCGGGGGTAGGACTGAAGCTTTCTTT.

The count of this clone is one. This CDR3 is CASTRQAPTNEKLFF. In DNA, the CDR3 is TGTGCCAGCACTCGACAGGCCCCAACTAATGAAAAACTGTTTTTT. The gene calls are TRBV6-5 and TRBJ1-4; maybe TRBD1 (6 bases). Germline V lookup: CDR1 MNHEY, CDR2 SVGAGI. This CDR3 comprises 15 residues. The V end was cut by 7 bases, the J end by 0 bases, with 12 bases between.

This clone was seen a few times. The chain couples TRBV5-1 to TRBJ2-7; the match to TRBD1 covers 9 bases. CDR1 and CDR2 from the germline V gene are SGHRS and YFSETQ. The length of the CDR3 is 13 residues. The ends lost 4 bases at V and 3 bases at J; junction bases unmatched: 2. This CDR3 is CASSRDRDYEQYF. In nucleotides, the CDR3 is TGCGCCAGCAGCCGGGACAGGGACTACGAGCAGTACTTC. The entire variable domain, with the rest obtained from reference TRBV5-1 and TRBJ2-7, is as follows: KAGVTQTPRYLIKTRGQQVTLSCSPISGHRSVSWYQQTPGQGLQFLFEYFSETQRNKGNFPGRFSGRQFSNSRSEMNVSTLELGDSALYLCASSRDRDYEQYFGPGTRLTVT.

This clone came up once. The chain uses TRBV9 and TRBJ1-4; maybe TRBD1 (5 bases). Trimming pared 6 bases from V and 6 bases from J, leaving 15 bases between. Germline V gives CDR1 SGDLS, CDR2 YYNGEE. This CDR3 has 14 residues. CDR3 in amino acids: CASNPGTSDEKLFF. The CDR3 nucleotides read TGTGCCAGCAACCCCGGGACTTCGGATGAAAAACTGTTTTTT.